This T cell receptor (beta chain) derives from a study of T cells in Graves' hyperthyroidism and ophthalmopathy. Study background: Peripheral blood was taken when the disease was first diagnosed, before any treatment began.

General study results and limits: Model-based prediction identified ophthalmopathy a median about 6.8 months prior to its onset.

The study excluded patients with uncontrolled infection, other autoimmune disease, pregnancy or lactation. Thyroid ultrasound, orbital computed tomography, clinical symptoms, and serum thyroxine and TRAb underpinned diagnoses. CDR3 length: 14 residues. V dropped 6 bases and J dropped 1 base, with 13 bases sitting between them. Germline CDR1 DFQATT, CDR2 SNEGSKA (reference sequence). Regions amplified from RNA transcripts were the TCR beta CDR3 regions. TCR CDR3 regions were first amplified by RT-PCR with HTBI primers. From the multiplex PCR reads, TCRdb called clonotypes with MiXCR, one entry per CDR3 protein. The sample has over 650,000 distinct CDR3 sequences; about 17% are singletons. This clonotype was seen ten or more times. Antigen unknown.

This receptor was obtained from a man aged 18 to 29 with Graves' hyperthyroidism. The chain is built from TRBV20-1 and TRBJ2-1, with D perhaps matching TRBD1 (6 bases). The sequenced sample was blood. This CDR3 is CSARDTFSYNEQFF. CDR3 DNA sequence: TGCAGTGCCAGGGACACATTTTCCTACAATGAGCAGTTCTTC.